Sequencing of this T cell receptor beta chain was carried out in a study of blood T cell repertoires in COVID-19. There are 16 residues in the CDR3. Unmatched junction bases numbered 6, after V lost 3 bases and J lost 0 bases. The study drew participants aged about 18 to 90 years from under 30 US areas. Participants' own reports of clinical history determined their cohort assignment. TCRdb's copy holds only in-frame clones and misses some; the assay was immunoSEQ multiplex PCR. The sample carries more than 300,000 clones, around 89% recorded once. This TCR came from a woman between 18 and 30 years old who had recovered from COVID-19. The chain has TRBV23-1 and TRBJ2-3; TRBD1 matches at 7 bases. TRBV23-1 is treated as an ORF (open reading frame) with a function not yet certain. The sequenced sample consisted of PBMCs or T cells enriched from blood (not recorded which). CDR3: CASSHLTGFSTDTQYF. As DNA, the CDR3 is TGCGCCAGCAGTCATTTGACAGGGTTTAGCACAGATACGCAGTATTTT.